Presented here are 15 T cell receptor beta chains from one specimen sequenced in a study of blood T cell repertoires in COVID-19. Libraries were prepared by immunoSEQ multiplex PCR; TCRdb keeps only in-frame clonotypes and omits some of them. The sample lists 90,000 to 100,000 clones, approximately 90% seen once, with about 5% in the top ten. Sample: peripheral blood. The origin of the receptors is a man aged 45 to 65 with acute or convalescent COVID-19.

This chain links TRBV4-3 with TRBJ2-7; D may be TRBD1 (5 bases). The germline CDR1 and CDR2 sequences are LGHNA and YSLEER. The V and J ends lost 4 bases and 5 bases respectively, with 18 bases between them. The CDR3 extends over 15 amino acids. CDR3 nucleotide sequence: TGCGCCAGCAGCCCCTCTAGGGGCCGGGTTAACGAGCAGTACTTC. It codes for CASSPSRGRVNEQYF.

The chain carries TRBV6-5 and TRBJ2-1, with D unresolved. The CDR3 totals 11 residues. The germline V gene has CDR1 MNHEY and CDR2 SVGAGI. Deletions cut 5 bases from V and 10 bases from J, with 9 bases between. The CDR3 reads CASSNSWEQFF. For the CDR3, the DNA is TGTGCCAGCAGTAATAGCTGGGAGCAGTTCTTC.

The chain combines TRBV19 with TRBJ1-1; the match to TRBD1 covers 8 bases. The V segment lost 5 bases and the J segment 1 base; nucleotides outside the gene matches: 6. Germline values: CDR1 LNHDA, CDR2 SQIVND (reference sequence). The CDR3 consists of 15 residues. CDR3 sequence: CASSPHRGWNTEAFF. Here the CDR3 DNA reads TGTGCCAGTAGTCCACACAGGGGGTGGAACACTGAAGCTTTCTTT.

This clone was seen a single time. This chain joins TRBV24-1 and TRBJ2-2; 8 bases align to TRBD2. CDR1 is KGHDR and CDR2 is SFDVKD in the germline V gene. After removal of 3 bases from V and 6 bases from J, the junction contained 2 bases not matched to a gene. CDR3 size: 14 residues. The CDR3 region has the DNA TGTGCCACCAGTGATCCGGGGGGGGCCGGGGAGCTGTTTTTT. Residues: CATSDPGGAGELFF.

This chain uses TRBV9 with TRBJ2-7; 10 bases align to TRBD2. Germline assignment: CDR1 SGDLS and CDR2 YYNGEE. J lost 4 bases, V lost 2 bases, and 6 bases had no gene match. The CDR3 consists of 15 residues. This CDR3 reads CASSVSSGSRYEQYF. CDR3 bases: TGTGCCAGCAGCGTTTCTAGCGGGAGTAGGTACGAGCAGTACTTC.

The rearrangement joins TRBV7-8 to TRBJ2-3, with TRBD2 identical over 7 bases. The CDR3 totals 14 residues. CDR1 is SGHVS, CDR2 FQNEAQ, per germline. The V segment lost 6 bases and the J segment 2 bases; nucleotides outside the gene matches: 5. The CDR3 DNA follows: TGTGCCAGCAGACAGACTAGCCCCACAGATACGCAGTATTTT. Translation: CASRQTSPTDTQYF.

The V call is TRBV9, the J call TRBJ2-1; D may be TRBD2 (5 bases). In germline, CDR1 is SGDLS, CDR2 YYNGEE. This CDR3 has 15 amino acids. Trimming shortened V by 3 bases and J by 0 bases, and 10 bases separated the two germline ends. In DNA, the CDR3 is TGTGCCAGCAGCGCTGGACTGATCTCCTACAATGAGCAGTTCTTC. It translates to CASSAGLISYNEQFF.

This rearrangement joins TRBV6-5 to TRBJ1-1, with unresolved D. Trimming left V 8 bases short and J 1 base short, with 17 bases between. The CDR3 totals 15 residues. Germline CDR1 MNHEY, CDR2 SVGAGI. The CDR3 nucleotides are TGTGCCAGCCAACAGAACGGCCCTGGGAACACTGAAGCTTTCTTT. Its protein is CASQQNGPGNTEAFF.

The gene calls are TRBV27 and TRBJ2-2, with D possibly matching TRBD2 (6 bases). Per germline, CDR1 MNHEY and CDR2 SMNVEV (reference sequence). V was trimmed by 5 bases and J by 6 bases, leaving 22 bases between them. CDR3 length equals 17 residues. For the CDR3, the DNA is TGTGCCAGCAGTCCACTACCGCGGACTATGGGGGCCGGGGAGCTGTTTTTT. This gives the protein CASSPLPRTMGAGELFF.

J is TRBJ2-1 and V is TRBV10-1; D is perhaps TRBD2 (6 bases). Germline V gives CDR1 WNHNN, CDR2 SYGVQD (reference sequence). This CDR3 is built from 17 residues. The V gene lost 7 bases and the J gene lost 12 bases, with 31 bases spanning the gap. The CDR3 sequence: CASTSGSGRDNQYRQFF. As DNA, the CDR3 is TGCGCCAGCACCTCGGGGTCAGGGCGGGATAATCAGTACAGGCAGTTCTTC.

In nucleotides, the CDR3 is TGTGCCAGCAGCGCATCAGGGACTGAAGCTTTCTTT. Encoded protein: CASSASGTEAFF. The V gene is TRBV5-6, the J gene TRBJ1-1, with a tentative D call TRBD1 (5 bases). The germline V and J ends were trimmed by 4 bases and 5 bases, with 9 bases remaining between them. CDR1 and CDR2 (germline): SGHDT, YYEEEE. The CDR3 extends over 12 amino acids. Full variable domain (missing parts from reference TRBV5-6 and TRBJ1-1): DAGVTQSPTHLIKTRGQQVTLRCSPKSGHDTVSWYQQALGQGPQFIFQYYEEEERQRGNFPDRFSGHQFPNYSSELNVNALLLGDSALYLCASSASGTEAFFGQGTRLTVV.

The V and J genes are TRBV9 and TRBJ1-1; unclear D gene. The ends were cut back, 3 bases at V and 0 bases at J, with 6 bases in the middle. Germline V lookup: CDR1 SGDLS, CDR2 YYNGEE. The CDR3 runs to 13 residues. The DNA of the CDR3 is TGTGCCAGCAGCGCCGTCTTGAACACTGAAGCTTTCTTT. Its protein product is CASSAVLNTEAFF.

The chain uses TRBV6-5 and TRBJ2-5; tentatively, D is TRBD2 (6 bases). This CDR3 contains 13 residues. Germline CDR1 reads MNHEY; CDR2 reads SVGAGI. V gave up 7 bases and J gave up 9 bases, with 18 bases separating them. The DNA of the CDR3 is TGTGCCAGCACCAGGACGGAGGGTGAAGCCCAGTACTTC. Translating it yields CASTRTEGEAQYF.

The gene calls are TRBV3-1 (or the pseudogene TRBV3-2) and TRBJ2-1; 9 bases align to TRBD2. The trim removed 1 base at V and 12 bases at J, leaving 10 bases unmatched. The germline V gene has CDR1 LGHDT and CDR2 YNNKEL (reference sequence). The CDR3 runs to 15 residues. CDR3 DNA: TGTGCCAGCAGCCAAGGCGTCGGGACTAGCATCGTGCAGTTCTTC. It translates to CASSQGVGTSIVQFF.

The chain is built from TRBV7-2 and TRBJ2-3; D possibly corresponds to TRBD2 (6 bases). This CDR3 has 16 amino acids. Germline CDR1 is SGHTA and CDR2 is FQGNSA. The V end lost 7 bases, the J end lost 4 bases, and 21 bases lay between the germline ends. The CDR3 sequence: CASIVTGGAGPDTQYF. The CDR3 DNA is TGTGCCAGCATCGTAACAGGAGGGGCTGGCCCAGATACGCAGTATTTT.